These 5 T cell receptor beta chains were sequenced from one sample in a study of CD8 T cell repertoires and HIV-1 epitope variants. Their target antigens are unknown. Using immunoSEQ multiplex PCR, the repertoire was profiled, and TCRdb retains in-frame clones only, with some absent. The data show thousands of clones, 55% to 75% seen once. Material: cultured CD8+ T cells derived from PBMCs. All receptors derive from a male donor with HIV.

The CDR3 is CASSSDVSAYEQYF. CDR3 DNA sequence: TGTGCCAGCAGTTCAGATGTCTCGGCCTACGAGCAGTACTTC. This chain connects TRBV2 to TRBJ2-7; D uncertain. The V gene's germline CDR1 is SNHLY and CDR2 FYNNEI. This CDR3 is built from 14 residues. V lost 5 bases and J lost 2, with 13 bases in between.

This chain links TRBV7-9 with TRBJ2-1; D perhaps matches TRBD2 (6 bases). The CDR3 consists of 15 residues. Germline CDR1 reads SEHNR; CDR2 reads FQNEAQ (reference sequence). Trimming cost V 2 bases and J 4 bases, with 12 bases left between them. CDR3 sequence: CASSLSSGVYNEQFF. CDR3 bases: TGTGCCAGCAGCTTATCGTCGGGAGTTTACAATGAGCAGTTCTTC.

This clone was observed a few times. The rearrangement uses TRBV4-3 and TRBJ1-6; 7 bases agree with TRBD1. There are 15 residues in the CDR3. V trimming: 0 bases; J trimming: 9 bases; junction bases outside the gene matches: 5. Per the germline V gene, CDR1 is LGHNA and CDR2 is YSLEER. The CDR3 coding sequence is TGCGCCAGCAGCCAAGATGGGCAGGGGGGTTCACCCCTCCACTTT. This encodes CASSQDGQGGSPLHF.

This clone was seen a handful of times. This chain connects TRBV18 to TRBJ2-3; 10 nucleotides match TRBD1. V lost 5 bases to trimming and J lost 1 base; unmatched junction nucleotides: 3. CDR3 length: 15 amino acids. CDR1 is KGHSH and CDR2 is LQKENI in the germline V gene. Here the CDR3 reads CASSDRGRGTDTQYF. Written as DNA, the CDR3 is TGTGCCAGCTCAGACAGGGGGCGGGGCACAGATACGCAGTATTTT.

This clone was recorded a few times. This chain links TRBV29-1 with TRBJ2-7; perhaps TRBD1 as D (5 bases). Trimming removed 4 bases at V and 6 bases at J, with 10 bases between. This CDR3 has 11 amino acids. CDR1 and CDR2 from the germline V gene are SQVTM and ANQGSEA. The CDR3 reads CSVVGAGEQYF. The CDR3 DNA sequence: TGCAGCGTTGTAGGGGCCGGCGAGCAGTACTTC.